Below are 19 T cell receptor beta chains sequenced from a single sample in a study of beta chain features in type 1 diabetes. cDNA synthesis used the whole RNA isolate, giving expressed TCRB sequences. Using immunoSEQ multiplex PCR, the repertoire was profiled, and TCRdb retains in-frame clones only, with some absent. The data show roughly 330,000 clones, approximately 11% seen once. The sample comprised naive CD4+ T cells from blood. Receptors were obtained from a woman aged 30 to 39 in good health.

The J gene is TRBJ1-1, the V gene TRBV7-9; D is ambiguous. The CDR3 runs 14 residues. Germline-derived CDR1 and CDR2 are SEHNR and FQNEAQ (reference sequence). V shed 5 bases and J shed 4 bases, with 14 bases lying between them. Written as DNA, the CDR3 is TGTGCCAGCAGCCTAAGCCCGGTTGTCACTGAAGCTTTCTTT. It specifies CASSLSPVVTEAFF.

There are a few counts of this clone. The rearrangement joins TRBV15 to TRBJ1-4, with 7 bases matching TRBD1. In germline, CDR1 is LNHNV, CDR2 YYDKDF (reference sequence). V was clipped by 2 bases and J by 8 bases; unmatched bases: 23. This CDR3 has 20 residues. CDR3 sequence: CATSRTLAGGTANVREKLFF. CDR3 DNA: TGTGCCACCAGCAGAACCCTCGCCGGCGGGACAGCCAACGTCAGAGAAAAACTGTTTTTT.

This clone was recorded a few times. The CDR3 here is CASSPPAGLSNTEAFF. CDR3 DNA: TGTGCCAGCTCACCACCGGCGGGACTCTCGAACACTGAAGCTTTCTTT. The chain is built from TRBV18 and TRBJ1-1; D perhaps matches TRBD1 (5 bases). V lost 0 bases, J lost 1 base, and 12 bases lay in between. Looked up from germline, CDR1 is KGHSH and CDR2 is LQKENI. CDR3 length: 16 residues. Drawing the rest from reference TRBV18 and TRBJ1-1, the complete variable domain is NAGVMQNPRHLVRRRGQEARLRCSPMKGHSHVYWYRQLPEEGLKFMVYLQKENIIDESGMPKERFSAEFPKEGPSILRIQQVVRGDSAAYFCASSPPAGLSNTEAFFGQGTRLTVV.

This chain joins TRBV5-4 and TRBJ2-7; no clear D gene. CDR1 and CDR2 (germline): SGHNT, YYREEE (reference sequence). The CDR3 spans 11 residues. Trimming pared 6 bases from V and 1 base from J, leaving 5 bases between. For the CDR3, the DNA is TGTGCCAGCACCCAATCCTACGAGCAGTACTTC. This codes for CASTQSYEQYF. Based on the CDR3 plus reference TRBV5-4 and TRBJ2-7, the full variable domain is ETGVTQSPTHLIKTRGQQVTLRCSSQSGHNTVSWYQQALGQGPQFIFQYYREEENGRGNFPPRFSGLQFPNYSSELNVNALELDDSALYLCASTQSYEQYFGPGTRLTVT.

This clone occurred a few times. The J gene is TRBJ2-3, the V gene TRBV7-3; maybe TRBD2 (7 bases). The CDR3 extends over 17 amino acids. CDR1 SGHTA and CDR2 FQGTGA come from the germline V gene. Trimming took off 4 bases at V and 5 bases at J, with 22 bases between the two ends. DNA for the CDR3: TGTGCCAGCAGCTCAATACCGGGACTAAGGGGGGGAGATACGCAGTATTTT. This gives the protein CASSSIPGLRGGDTQYF.

The chain carries TRBV5-1 and TRBJ2-5; D is uncertain. CDR1 SGHRS and CDR2 YFSETQ come from the germline V gene. Trimming shortened V by 1 base and J by 5 bases, and 12 bases separated the two germline ends. The CDR3 has 14 residues. The CDR3 DNA reads as TGCGCCAGCAGCTTGAGCGCAGAGAGGGAGACCCAGTACTTC. This codes for CASSLSAERETQYF. The complete variable domain, with remaining parts taken from reference TRBV5-1 and TRBJ2-5, reads KAGVTQTPRYLIKTRGQQVTLSCSPISGHRSVSWYQQTPGQGLQFLFEYFSETQRNKGNFPGRFSGRQFSNSRSEMNVSTLELGDSALYLCASSLSAERETQYFGPGTRLLVL.

The rearrangement links TRBV15 to TRBJ2-7, with D perhaps TRBD2 (5 bases). The V end was cut by 1 base, the J end by 3 bases, with 10 bases between. The V gene's germline CDR1 is LNHNV and CDR2 YYDKDF (reference sequence). This CDR3 has 14 residues. CDR3 DNA: TGTGCCACCAGCAGAGCTGGAGGTGGCTACGAGCAGTACTTC. Translating gives CATSRAGGGYEQYF.

The chain has TRBV7-2 and TRBJ2-1, with 9 bases identical to TRBD2. With 5 bases clipped from V and 2 bases from J, the junction kept 7 bases outside the gene matches. The CDR3 has 16 amino acids. Germline V CDR1 and CDR2: SGHTA, FQGNSA. The chain's CDR3 is CASSPTGLATYNEQFF. For the CDR3, the DNA is TGTGCCAGCAGCCCCACGGGACTAGCTACCTACAATGAGCAGTTCTTC. Based on the CDR3 plus reference TRBV7-2 and TRBJ2-1, the full variable domain is GAGVSQSPSNKVTEKGKDVELRCDPISGHTALYWYRQSLGQGLEFLIYFQGNSAPDKSGLPSDRFSAERTGGSVSTLTIQRTQQEDSAVYLCASSPTGLATYNEQFFGPGTRLTVL.

The chain is built from TRBV5-4 and TRBJ2-7; no clear D gene. Trimming left V 4 bases short and J 4 bases short, with 9 bases between. In germline, CDR1 is SGHNT, CDR2 YYREEE (reference sequence). This CDR3 is built from 12 residues. Here the CDR3 reads CASSGSRYEQYF. As DNA, the CDR3 is TGTGCCAGCAGCGGCTCGCGGTACGAGCAGTACTTC.

This clone has a handful of counts. The J gene is TRBJ2-1, the V gene TRBV5-1, with a possible D match to TRBD2 (5 bases). This CDR3 contains 15 residues. The V and J ends lost 0 bases and 3 bases respectively, with 10 bases between them. CDR1 SGHRS and CDR2 YFSETQ come from the germline V gene. The chain's CDR3 is CASSLETGSYNEQFF. In DNA form, the CDR3 reads TGCGCCAGCAGCTTGGAAACGGGAAGCTACAATGAGCAGTTCTTC.

This clone showed up just a few times. The J gene is TRBJ2-3, the V gene TRBV29-1; 10 bases fit TRBD2. The CDR3 is 15 amino acids. Germline V gene sequence: CDR1 SQVTM, CDR2 ANQGSEA. V was clipped by 3 bases and J by 0 bases; unmatched bases: 3. The CDR3 loop reads CSVEFSGGSTDTQYF. DNA of the CDR3: TGCAGCGTTGAGTTTAGCGGGGGGAGCACAGATACGCAGTATTTT.

This clone has a handful of counts. The chain uses TRBV28 and TRBJ2-4, with D unresolved. Looked up from germline, CDR1 is MDHEN and CDR2 is SYDVKM. CDR3 length equals 15 residues. V lost 7 bases, J lost 2 bases, and 15 bases lay in between. The CDR3 sequence is CASTPAAATKNIQYF. The CDR3 nucleotides are TGTGCCAGCACCCCGGCGGCAGCCACCAAAAACATTCAGTACTTC.

The chain is built from TRBV18 and TRBJ2-2, with D unresolved. The CDR3 spans 16 residues. V dropped 3 bases and J dropped 0 bases, with 11 bases sitting between them. CDR1 and CDR2 (germline): KGHSH, LQKENI. CDR3 sequence reads: CASSPSSLANTGELFF. CDR3 DNA sequence: TGTGCCAGCTCACCTAGCTCCCTCGCGAACACCGGGGAGCTGTTTTTT. Full variable domain (remainder filled in from reference TRBV18 and TRBJ2-2): NAGVMQNPRHLVRRRGQEARLRCSPMKGHSHVYWYRQLPEEGLKFMVYLQKENIIDESGMPKERFSAEFPKEGPSILRIQQVVRGDSAAYFCASSPSSLANTGELFFGEGSRLTVL.

This clone was counted only a few times. The chain links TRBV7-2 to TRBJ2-5; TRBD1 aligns across 8 bases. This CDR3 is built from 13 residues. Germline lookup yields CDR1 SGHTA and CDR2 FQGNSA. Germline trimming cut 7 bases from V and 10 bases from J; bases unmatched to any gene: 11. The CDR3 DNA is TGTGCCAGCAATGACAGGGGTGCGAGGGGCCAGTACTTC. This translates into CASNDRGARGQYF.

This rearrangement joins TRBV4-2 to TRBJ2-5; maybe TRBD2 (7 bases). With 0 bases removed from V and 6 bases from J, the gap between germline ends came to 17 bases. The CDR3 sequence is 16 residues long. CDR1 and CDR2 (germline): LGHNA, YNFKEQ. The CDR3 here is CASSQEWGGGRQTQYF. Here the CDR3 DNA reads TGTGCCAGCAGCCAAGAATGGGGAGGGGGTCGACAGACCCAGTACTTC.

The chain is built from TRBV19 and TRBJ1-2, with a tentative D call TRBD1 (6 bases). Germline V gives CDR1 LNHDA, CDR2 SQIVND (reference sequence). This CDR3 is 14 amino acids long. V shed 3 bases and J shed 2 bases, with 10 bases lying between them. CDR3 DNA: TGTGCCAGTAGTATGGCTCAGGGGAACTATGGCTACACCTTC. It yields the protein CASSMAQGNYGYTF.

This clone is a singleton in its sample. Other DNA variants within this sample encode the same CDR3. This chain links TRBV7-9 with TRBJ2-7, with 7 bases matching TRBD1. J gave up 5 bases and V 1 base, and 5 bases lay outside the gene matches. Germline values: CDR1 SEHNR, CDR2 FQNEAQ (reference sequence). The CDR3 totals 14 residues. The CDR3 spells CASSLGQGVHEQYF. The CDR3 nucleotides read TGTGCCAGCAGCTTAGGTCAGGGGGTCCACGAGCAGTACTTC.

The rearrangement uses TRBV2 and TRBJ2-1; the match to TRBD1 covers 7 bases. The V gene's germline CDR1 is SNHLY and CDR2 FYNNEI. V gave up 6 bases and J gave up 7 bases; unmatched junction bases: 6. The CDR3 consists of 13 residues. The CDR3 here is CASRRGQINEQFF. Here the CDR3 DNA reads TGTGCCAGCAGGAGGGGGCAGATTAATGAGCAGTTCTTC. Variable domain in full (rest from reference TRBV2 and TRBJ2-1): EPEVTQTPSHQVTQMGQEVILRCVPISNHLYFYWYRQILGQKVEFLVSFYNNEISEKSEIFDDQFSVERPDGSNFTLKIRSTKLEDSAMYFCASRRGQINEQFFGPGTRLTVL.

This clone was observed a few times. The rearrangement links TRBV7-9 to TRBJ2-7, with 9 bases lining up with TRBD2. Germline trimming cut 4 bases from V and 7 bases from J; bases unmatched to any gene: 11. The germline gives CDR1 SEHNR, CDR2 FQNEAQ (reference sequence). The CDR3 consists of 15 residues. The CDR3, as DNA: TGTGCCAGCAGCTCCAATGGTAGCGGGAGAAAAGAGCAGTACTTC. It codes for CASSSNGSGRKEQYF.